This entry lists 13 T cell receptor beta chains sequenced from one sample in a study of T cell repertoires in breast cancer. Primers covering all TCR V genes were used in emulsion RT-PCR on CD8+ T cells. Blocking oligonucleotides added to a second nested PCR suppressed unpaired genes. TCRdb used MiXCR to reprocess the emulsion pairing reads, holding one entry per CDR3 protein. Of about 40,000 distinct CDR3 sequences in the sample, about 50% are singletons; the top ten hold less than 70%. The source material was CD8+ T cells. The receptors stem from a pool of human donors with breast cancer or a healthy control (not recorded which).

This clonotype was observed a handful of times. The chain recombines TRBV4-2 with TRBJ1-1; 8 nucleotides line up with TRBD1. Looked up from germline, CDR1 is LGHNA and CDR2 is YNFKEQ. The CDR3 totals 14 residues. Losses at the gene ends were 2 bases for V and 4 bases for J; bases not matched to a gene: 3. The CDR3 reads CASSQRTGGTEAFF. The CDR3 nucleotides read TGTGCCAGCAGCCAACGAACAGGGGGCACTGAAGCTTTCTTT.

This clonotype was observed a few times. The genes are TRBV25-1 and TRBJ1-1; 12 positions match TRBD1. Germline CDR1 is MGHDK and CDR2 is SYGVNS. CDR3 size: 18 residues. V trimming: 1 base; J trimming: 1 base; junction bases outside the gene matches: 7. CDR3 sequence reads: CASSELGTGGDWNTEAFF. CDR3 in DNA: TGTGCCAGCAGTGAATTAGGGACAGGGGGCGACTGGAACACTGAAGCTTTCTTT.

V and J are TRBV7-9 and TRBJ1-2; D remains ambiguous. This CDR3 region has 12 residues. Germline CDR1 SEHNR, CDR2 FQNEAQ (reference sequence). The germline V and J ends were trimmed by 3 bases and 4 bases, with 6 bases remaining between them. CDR3 DNA: TGTGCCAGCAGCTTCCCCCTCTATGGCTACACCTTC. Translated, it gives CASSFPLYGYTF. The whole variable domain, remainder taken from reference TRBV7-9 and TRBJ1-2, is DTGVSQNPRHKITKRGQNVTFRCDPISEHNRLYWYRQTLGQGPEFLTYFQNEAQLEKSRLLSDRFSAERPKGSFSTLEIQRTEQGDSAMYLCASSFPLYGYTFGSGTRLTVV.

This clonotype appeared many times. This chain connects TRBV6-4 to TRBJ2-2; D is undetermined. The CDR3 spans 14 residues. CDR1 and CDR2 from the germline V gene are MRHNA and SNTAGT. V lost 3 bases, J lost 2 bases, and 7 bases lay in between. Here the CDR3 reads CASSDGENTGELFF. Here the CDR3 DNA reads TGTGCCAGCAGTGATGGGGAAAACACCGGGGAGCTGTTTTTT.

Comments on this clonotype: One end of the junction fails to match germline, which may point to a read error. The chain combines TRBV7-7 with TRBJ2-3; no clear D gene. The germline gives CDR1 SSHAT, CDR2 FNYEAQ (reference sequence). The CDR3 contains 12 residues. CDR3 amino acids: CASSLVGHTQYF. CDR3 DNA sequence: TGTGCTAGCAGCTTAGTTGGCCATACGCAGTATTTT.

The sample holds a few counts of this clonotype. The chain joins TRBV7-2 to TRBJ2-7; tentative D call: TRBD1 (6 bases). The CDR3 is 16 amino acids. V shed 6 bases and J shed 3 bases, with 21 bases lying between them. Per the germline V gene, CDR1 is SGHTA and CDR2 is FQGNSA. The CDR3 sequence is CASRPDLGHRVYEQYF. The CDR3 nucleotides are TGTGCCAGCAGGCCCGACCTGGGACACCGAGTCTACGAGCAGTACTTC.

Written as DNA, the CDR3 is TGTGCCAGCAGCCAAGAACGGGCAGGTCGAATCTATGGCTACACCTTC. This encodes CASSQERAGRIYGYTF. The J gene is TRBJ1-2, the V gene TRBV4-2; D is undetermined. V was pared by 0 bases and J by 4 bases, with 15 bases between. Germline V gene data show CDR1 as LGHNA and CDR2 as YNFKEQ. The length of the CDR3 is 16 residues.

The chain uses TRBV5-6 and TRBJ2-5; 7 nucleotides match TRBD1. The germline V gene has CDR1 SGHDT and CDR2 YYEEEE. The CDR3 covers 14 residues. J gave up 5 bases and V 4 bases, and 8 bases lay outside the gene matches. For the CDR3, the DNA is TGTGCCAGCAGCCGCCAGGGGGTGCCCGAGACCCAGTACTTC. Protein product: CASSRQGVPETQYF.

The rearrangement joins TRBV5-1 to TRBJ1-6; D remains ambiguous. Trimming took 4 bases from V and 11 from J, leaving 13 bases between them. Germline values: CDR1 SGHRS, CDR2 YFSETQ. The CDR3 covers 13 residues. This CDR3 is CASSPKPETPLHF. CDR3 in DNA: TGCGCCAGCAGCCCCAAACCAGAGACACCCCTCCACTTT.

This clonotype was seen ten or more times. The V call is TRBV7-2, the J call TRBJ2-5; 9 nucleotides match TRBD1. In germline, CDR1 is SGHTA, CDR2 FQGNSA. The ends lost 5 bases at V and 4 bases at J; junction bases unmatched: 8. This CDR3 region has 15 residues. CDR3 sequence reads: CASSHPGQGGETQYF. The CDR3 nucleotides read TGTGCCAGCAGCCACCCGGGACAGGGCGGAGAGACCCAGTACTTC.

This clonotype was picked up many times. The rearrangement uses TRBV6-1 and TRBJ2-1; 8 positions agree with TRBD2. This CDR3 is built from 16 residues. Germline lookup yields CDR1 MNHNS and CDR2 SASEGT. Trimming took 4 bases from V and 3 from J; bases not matched to a gene: 8. CDR3 residues: CASSGVGRVDYNEQFF. The DNA for the CDR3 is TGTGCCAGCAGTGGCGTCGGGAGGGTGGACTACAATGAGCAGTTCTTC.

The DNA for the CDR3 is TGTGCCAGCAGTGAACGTCCGCTGGGGGACATTCAGTACTTC. It translates to CASSERPLGDIQYF. The chain combines TRBV6-1 with TRBJ2-4; tentatively, D is TRBD1 or TRBD2 (5 bases each). V dropped 2 bases and J dropped 8 bases, with 13 bases sitting between them. Germline V gene lookup returns CDR1 MNHNS and CDR2 SASEGT. The CDR3 length is 14 residues.

There are a few counts of this clonotype. The chain uses TRBV29-1 and TRBJ2-1; D gene uncertain. CDR3 length: 13 residues. V shed 8 bases and J shed 7 bases, with 18 bases lying between them. CDR1 and CDR2 (germline): SQVTM, ANQGSEA. The CDR3 loop reads CSSRAGGRNEQFF. The DNA for the CDR3 is TGCAGCTCTCGGGCAGGTGGAAGGAATGAGCAGTTCTTC.